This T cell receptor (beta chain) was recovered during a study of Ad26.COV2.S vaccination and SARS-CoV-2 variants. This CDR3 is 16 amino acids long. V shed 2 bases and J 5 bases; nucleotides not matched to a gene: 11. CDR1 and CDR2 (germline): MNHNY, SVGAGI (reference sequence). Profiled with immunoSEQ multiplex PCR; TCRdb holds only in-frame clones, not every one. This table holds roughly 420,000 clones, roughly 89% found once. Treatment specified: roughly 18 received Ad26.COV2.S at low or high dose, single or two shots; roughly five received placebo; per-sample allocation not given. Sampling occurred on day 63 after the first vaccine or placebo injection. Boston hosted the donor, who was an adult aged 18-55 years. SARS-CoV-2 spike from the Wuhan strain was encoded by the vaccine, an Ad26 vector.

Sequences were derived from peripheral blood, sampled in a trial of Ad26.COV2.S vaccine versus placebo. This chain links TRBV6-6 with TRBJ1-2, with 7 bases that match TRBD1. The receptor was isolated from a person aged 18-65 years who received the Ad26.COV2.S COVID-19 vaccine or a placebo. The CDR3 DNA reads TGTGCCAGCAGTTACCCTCACCGACAGGGAAAATATGGCTACACCTTC. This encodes CASSYPHRQGKYGYTF.